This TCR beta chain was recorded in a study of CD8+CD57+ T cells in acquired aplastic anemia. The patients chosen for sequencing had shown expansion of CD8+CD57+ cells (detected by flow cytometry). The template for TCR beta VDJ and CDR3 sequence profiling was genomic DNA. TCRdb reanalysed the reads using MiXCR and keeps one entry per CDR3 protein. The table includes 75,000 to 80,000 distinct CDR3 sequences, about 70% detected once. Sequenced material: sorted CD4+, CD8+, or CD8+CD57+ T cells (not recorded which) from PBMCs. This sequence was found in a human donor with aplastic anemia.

The CDR3 here is CASRPGQGLYQPQHF. CDR3 nucleotides: TGTGCCAGTAGGCCGGGACAGGGATTGTATCAGCCCCAGCATTTT. This sequence joins TRBV19 and TRBJ1-5, with 9 bases identical to TRBD1. Trimming cost V 6 bases and J 5 bases; bases outside gene matches: 8. The CDR3 is 15 amino acids. From germline, CDR1 is LNHDA and CDR2 SQIVND (reference sequence).